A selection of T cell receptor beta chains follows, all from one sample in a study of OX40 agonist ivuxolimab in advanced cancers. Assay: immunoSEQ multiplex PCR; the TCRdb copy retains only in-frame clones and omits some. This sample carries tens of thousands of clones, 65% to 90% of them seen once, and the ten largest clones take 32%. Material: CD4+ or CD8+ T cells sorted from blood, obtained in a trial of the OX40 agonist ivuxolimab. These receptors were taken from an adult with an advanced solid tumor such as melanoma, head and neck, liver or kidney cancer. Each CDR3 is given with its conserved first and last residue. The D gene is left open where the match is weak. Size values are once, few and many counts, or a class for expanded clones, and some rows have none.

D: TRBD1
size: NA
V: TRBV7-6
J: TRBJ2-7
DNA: TGTGCCAGCAGCCTAAGGGTGGGGGACAGTCCGACCTACGAGCAGTACTTC
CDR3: CASSLRVGDSPTYEQYF

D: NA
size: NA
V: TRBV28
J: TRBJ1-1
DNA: TGTGCCAGCAGTTTAGCAGGGATCACTGAAGCTTTCTTT
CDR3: CASSLAGITEAFF

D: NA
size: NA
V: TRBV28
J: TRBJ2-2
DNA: TGTGCCAGCAGTTTAGGGGTTGGTACCGGGGAGCTGTTTTTT
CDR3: CASSLGVGTGELFF

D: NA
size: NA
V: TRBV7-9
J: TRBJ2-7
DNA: TGTGCCAGCAGCCCCGGTGGGGGGCCCTACGAGCAGTACTTC
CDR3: CASSPGGGPYEQYF

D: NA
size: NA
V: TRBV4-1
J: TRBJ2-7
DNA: TGCGCCAGCAGCCAAGAGGATAAGGGATCCTACGAGCAGTACTTC
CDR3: CASSQEDKGSYEQYF

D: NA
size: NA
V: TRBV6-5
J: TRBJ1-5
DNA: TGTGCCAGCAGTCCCGAGGGGGGTCATCAGCCCCAGCATTTT
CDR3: CASSPEGGHQPQHF

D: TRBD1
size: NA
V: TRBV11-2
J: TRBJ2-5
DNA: TGTGCCAGCAGCCCATCGTCAGGGGGCATGGAGACCCAGTACTTC
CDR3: CASSPSSGGMETQYF

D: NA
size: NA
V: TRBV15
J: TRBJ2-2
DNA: TGTGCCACGGGCAGAGCGAACACCGGGGAGCTGTTTTTT
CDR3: CATGRANTGELFF

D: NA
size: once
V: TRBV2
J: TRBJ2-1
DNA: TGTGCCAGCACCAAGCGCGATAACAATGAGCAGTTCTTC
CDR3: CASTKRDNNEQFF

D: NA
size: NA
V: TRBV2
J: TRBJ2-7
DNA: TGTGCCAGCAGTGGTCCCGAGTCGAACGAGCAGTACTTC
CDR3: CASSGPESNEQYF

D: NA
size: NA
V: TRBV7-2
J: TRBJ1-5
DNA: TGTGCCAGCACCCGGACAGCCGTTGTGAGTCAGCCCCAGCATTTT
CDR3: CASTRTAVVSQPQHF

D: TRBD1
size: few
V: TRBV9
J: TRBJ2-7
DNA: TGTGCCAGCAGCACCGGGACAGGGGACTACGAGCAGTACTTC
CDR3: CASSTGTGDYEQYF

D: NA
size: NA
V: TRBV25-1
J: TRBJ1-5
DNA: TGTGCCAGCAGTTGGGGCGGGGGCAATCAGCCCCAGCATTTT
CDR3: CASSWGGGNQPQHF

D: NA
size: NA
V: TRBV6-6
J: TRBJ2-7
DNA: TGTGCCAGCAGTAAGGGACGTATCTACGAGCAGTACTTC
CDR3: CASSKGRIYEQYF

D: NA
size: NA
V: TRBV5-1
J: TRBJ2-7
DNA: TGCGCCAGCAGTAGGGGGGGCTCCTACGAGCAGTACTTC
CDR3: CASSRGGSYEQYF

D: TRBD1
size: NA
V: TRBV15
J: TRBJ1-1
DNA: TGTGCCACCAGCAGAACGGGACAGGTGAACACTGAAGCTTTCTTT
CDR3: CATSRTGQVNTEAFF

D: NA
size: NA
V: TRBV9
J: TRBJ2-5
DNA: TGTGCCAGCAGCGTACCGGACGAGACCCAGTACTTC
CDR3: CASSVPDETQYF

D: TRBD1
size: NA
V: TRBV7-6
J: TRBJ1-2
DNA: TGTGCCAGCAGCTTCCGGGACAGGGGCGATATAAACTATGGCTACACCTTC
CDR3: CASSFRDRGDINYGYTF

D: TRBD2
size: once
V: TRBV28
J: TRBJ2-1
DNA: TGTGCCAGCAGTTCTTGGCGGGAGGATGATGAGCAGTTCTTC
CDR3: CASSSWREDDEQFF

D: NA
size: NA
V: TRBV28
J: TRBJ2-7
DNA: TGTGCCAGCAGTTTAACTGGGACTGCGGACGAGCAGTACTTC
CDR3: CASSLTGTADEQYF

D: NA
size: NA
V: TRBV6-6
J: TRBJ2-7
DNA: TGTGCCAGCAGTTCCGCCTACGAGCAGTACTTC
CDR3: CASSSAYEQYF

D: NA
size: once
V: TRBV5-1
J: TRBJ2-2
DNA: TGCGCCAGCAGCATGGACAGCCTCTCCGGGGAGCTGTTTTTT
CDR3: CASSMDSLSGELFF

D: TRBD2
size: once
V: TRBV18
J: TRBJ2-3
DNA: TGTGCCAGCTCACCACCGACTAGCGATTACACAGATACGCAGTATTTT
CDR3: CASSPPTSDYTDTQYF

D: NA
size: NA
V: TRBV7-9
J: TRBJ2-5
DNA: TGTGCCAGCAGCTTACACGGGACCCAGTACTTC
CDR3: CASSLHGTQYF

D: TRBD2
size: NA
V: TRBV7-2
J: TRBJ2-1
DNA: TGTGCCAGCAGCAAGACTAGCGGGAGGGCGGTTGAGCAGTTCTTC
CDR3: CASSKTSGRAVEQFF

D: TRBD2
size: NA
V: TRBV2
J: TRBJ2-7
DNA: TGTGCCAGTTTTACTAGCGGGGACTCCTACGAGCAGTACTTC
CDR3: CASFTSGDSYEQYF

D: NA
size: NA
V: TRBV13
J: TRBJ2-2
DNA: TGTGCCAGCAGCGAGAGCCAGAACACCGGGGAGCTGTTTTTT
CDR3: CASSESQNTGELFF

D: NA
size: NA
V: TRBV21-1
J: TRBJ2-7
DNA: TGTGCCAGCAGCAAAGAGGAGGGGACTAGCGGTAGCTCCTACGAGCAGTACTTC
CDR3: CASSKEEGTSGSSYEQYF

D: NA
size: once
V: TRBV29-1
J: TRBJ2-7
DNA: TGCAGCGTTGTTGAGCGGGGACACTCCTACGAGCAGTACTTC
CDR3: CSVVERGHSYEQYF

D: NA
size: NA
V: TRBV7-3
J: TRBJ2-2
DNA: TGTGCCAGCAGCCAGAGTTTCGGGACCGGGGAGCTGTTTTTT
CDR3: CASSQSFGTGELFF

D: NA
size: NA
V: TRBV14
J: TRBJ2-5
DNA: TGTGCCAGCAGCCAAGGTCGAAGTGGGTGGGAGACCCAGTACTTC
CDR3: CASSQGRSGWETQYF

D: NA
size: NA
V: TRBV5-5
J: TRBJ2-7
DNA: TGTGCCAGCAGCTTGGAAGCTTTTTTCACAGACCTCTACGAGCAGTACTTC
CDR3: CASSLEAFFTDLYEQYF

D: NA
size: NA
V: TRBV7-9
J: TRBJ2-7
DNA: TGTGCCAGCAGCCCTCCGGGGTCCTACGAGCAGTACTTC
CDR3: CASSPPGSYEQYF

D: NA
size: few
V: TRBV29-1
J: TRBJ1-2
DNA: TGCAGCGTTGAAATGGGGCCGCTTGGTGGCTACACCTTC
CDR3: CSVEMGPLGGYTF

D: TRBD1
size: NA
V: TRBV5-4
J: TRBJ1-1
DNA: TGTGCCAGCAGCTTATTAGGACAGGGAATGAACACTGAAGCTTTCTTT
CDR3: CASSLLGQGMNTEAFF

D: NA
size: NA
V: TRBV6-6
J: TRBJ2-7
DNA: TGTGCCAGCAGTTACTCGAATCGGGCCTACGAGCAGTACTTC
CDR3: CASSYSNRAYEQYF

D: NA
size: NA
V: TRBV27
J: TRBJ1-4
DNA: TGTGCCAGCAGCTCGTGGGGGGGTGATCAGACTAATGAAAAACTGTTTTTT
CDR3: CASSSWGGDQTNEKLFF

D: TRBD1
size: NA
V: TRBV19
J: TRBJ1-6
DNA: TGTGCCAGTAGTATGGGAGCGACAGGGTCTCCCCTCCACTTT
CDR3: CASSMGATGSPLHF

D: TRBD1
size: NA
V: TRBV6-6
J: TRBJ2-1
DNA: TGTGCCAGCAGTTACGTTACCGGGACAGACAATGAGCAGTTCTTC
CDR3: CASSYVTGTDNEQFF

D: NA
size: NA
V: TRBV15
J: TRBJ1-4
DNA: TGTGCCACCAGCACCGATCAGGATACTAATGAAAAACTGTTTTTT
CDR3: CATSTDQDTNEKLFF

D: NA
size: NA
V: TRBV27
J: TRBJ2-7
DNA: TGTGCCAGTCGAGGGACTCCCTACGAGCAGTACTTC
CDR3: CASRGTPYEQYF

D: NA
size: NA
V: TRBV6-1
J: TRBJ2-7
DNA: TGTGCCAGCAGTCTGTCTCAGGACTCCTACGAGCAGTACTTC
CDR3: CASSLSQDSYEQYF

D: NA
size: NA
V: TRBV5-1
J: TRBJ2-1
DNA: TGCGCCAGCAGCTGGAGTCCCGGTAATGAGCAGTTCTTC
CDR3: CASSWSPGNEQFF

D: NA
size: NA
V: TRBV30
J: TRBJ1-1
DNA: TGTGCCTGGAGGACAGCGACCCACACTGAAGCTTTCTTT
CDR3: CAWRTATHTEAFF

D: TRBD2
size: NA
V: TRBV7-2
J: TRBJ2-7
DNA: TGTGCCAGCAGCCCCGGGACTAGCGGGAGCAGCTCCTACGAGCAGTACTTC
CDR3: CASSPGTSGSSSYEQYF

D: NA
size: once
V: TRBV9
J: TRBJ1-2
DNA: TGTGCCAGCAGCGAGACATCAGCTAACTATGGCTACACCTTC
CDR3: CASSETSANYGYTF

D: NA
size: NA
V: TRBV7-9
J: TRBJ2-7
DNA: TGTGCCAGCAGCCCGAAGAGCTCCTACGAGCAGTACTTC
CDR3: CASSPKSSYEQYF

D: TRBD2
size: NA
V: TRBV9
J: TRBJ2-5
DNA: TGTGCCAGCAGCGTAGGAGCGGGAGGAGGGGGAGAGACCCAGTACTTC
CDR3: CASSVGAGGGGETQYF

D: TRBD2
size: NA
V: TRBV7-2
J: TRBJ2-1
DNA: TGTGCCAGCAGCCGATTCGGAATTGGGGCTAGCGGGAGAGATGAGCAGTTCTTC
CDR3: CASSRFGIGASGRDEQFF